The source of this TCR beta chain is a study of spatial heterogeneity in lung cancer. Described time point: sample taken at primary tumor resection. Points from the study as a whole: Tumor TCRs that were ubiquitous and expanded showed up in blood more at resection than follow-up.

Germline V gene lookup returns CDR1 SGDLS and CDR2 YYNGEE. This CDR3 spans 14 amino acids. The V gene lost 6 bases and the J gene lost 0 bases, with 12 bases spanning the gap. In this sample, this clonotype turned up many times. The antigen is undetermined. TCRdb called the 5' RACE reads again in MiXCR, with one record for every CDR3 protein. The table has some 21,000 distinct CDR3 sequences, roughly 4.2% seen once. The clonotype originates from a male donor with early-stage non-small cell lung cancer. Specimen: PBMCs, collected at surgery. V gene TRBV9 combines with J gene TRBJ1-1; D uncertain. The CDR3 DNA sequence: TGTGCCAGCACTCTTGGAGAACTGAACACTGAAGCTTTCTTT. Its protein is CASTLGELNTEAFF.